A single sample gave rise to the 16 T cell receptor beta chains below, sequenced in a study of T cell repertoires in cytomegalovirus infection. Via MiXCR, TCRdb re-called the reads, giving one row per CDR3 protein. This table holds around 430,000 distinct CDR3 sequences, approximately 46% found once. These TCRs are of unknown antigen specificity. This sample comprised cultured PBMCs, obtained from culture after CMV antigen stimulation. These receptors were obtained from a human donor in good health (CMV status not recorded). Some clones in this sample may be carry-over from other donors' samples.

This clonotype was recorded a few times. J is TRBJ1-5 and V is TRBV6-6, with 7 bases that match TRBD1. Germline V gene lookup returns CDR1 MNHNY and CDR2 SVGAGI (reference sequence). This CDR3 region has 15 residues. V dropped 5 bases and J dropped 4; count of bases not matched to a gene: 8. CDR3 loop: CASSGKGARNQPQHF. CDR3 DNA sequence: TGTGCCAGCAGTGGAAAGGGGGCGCGAAATCAGCCCCAGCATTTT.

This clonotype turned up a few times. CDR3 residues: CASSSRLADTGELFF. DNA for the CDR3: TGTGCCAGCAGCTCCCGACTAGCGGACACCGGGGAGCTGTTTTTT. The chain joins TRBV7-6 to TRBJ2-2, with 9 nucleotides matching TRBD2. Per the germline V gene, CDR1 is SGHVS and CDR2 is FNYEAQ. The CDR3 totals 15 residues. The V and J ends lost 4 bases and 3 bases, in that order; junction bases with no gene match: 3.

J is TRBJ2-1 and V is TRBV7-8, with 11 bases fitting TRBD2. CDR1 and CDR2 from the germline V gene are SGHVS and FQNEAQ. Trimming took 8 bases from V and 2 from J; bases not matched to a gene: 2. This CDR3 spans 14 amino acids. The CDR3 sequence: CASELAGAYNEQFF. For the CDR3, the DNA is TGTGCCAGCGAACTAGCGGGGGCCTACAATGAGCAGTTCTTC.

The V and J genes are TRBV7-2 and TRBJ1-5, with D uncertain. Trimming left V 3 bases short and J 0 bases short, with 9 bases between. The CDR3 has 15 amino acids. Germline V gene data show CDR1 as SGHTA and CDR2 as FQGNSA. The CDR3 region is CASSLSDLSNQPQHF. The CDR3, as DNA: TGTGCCAGCAGCTTGTCAGATCTTAGCAATCAGCCCCAGCATTTT. The variable domain in full, completed from reference TRBV7-2 and TRBJ1-5, reads GAGVSQSPSNKVTEKGKDVELRCDPISGHTALYWYRQSLGQGLEFLIYFQGNSAPDKSGLPSDRFSAERTGGSVSTLTIQRTQQEDSAVYLCASSLSDLSNQPQHFGDGTRLSIL.

The V call is TRBV4-3, the J call TRBJ1-3, with D unresolved. This CDR3 spans 14 amino acids. Trimming removed 1 base at V and 5 bases at J, with 9 bases between. Germline assignment: CDR1 LGHNA and CDR2 YSLEER. Here the CDR3 DNA reads TGCGCCAGCAGCCAAGGAATGGTCAGAAACACCATATATTTT. Amino acids: CASSQGMVRNTIYF.

About this clonotype: A much larger clonotype is one base distant, so this may be a read error. The gene calls are TRBV11-2 and TRBJ2-1, with 13 bases lining up with TRBD2. CDR3 length: 16 residues. Germline CDR1 and CDR2: SGHAT and FQNNGV. This chain's CDR3 is CAGSWTSGSIAGEQFF. The CDR3 DNA follows: TGTGCCGGCAGTTGGACTAGCGGGAGTATTGCGGGTGAGCAGTTCTTC.

J is TRBJ1-5 and V is TRBV19; the match to TRBD1 covers 8 bases. The length of the CDR3 is 15 residues. V shed 4 bases, J shed 6 bases, and the junction held 8 bases outside the gene matches. Germline values: CDR1 LNHDA, CDR2 SQIVND (reference sequence). Written as DNA, the CDR3 is TGTGCCAGTAGTAGCGGACAGGGACGCGGTCAGCCCCAGCATTTT. Its translation: CASSSGQGRGQPQHF.

The rearrangement joins TRBV9 to TRBJ1-1, with a weak D call TRBD1 (5 bases). The CDR3 totals 16 residues. With 2 bases removed from V and 1 base from J, the gap between germline ends came to 15 bases. Germline lookup yields CDR1 SGDLS and CDR2 YYNGEE. The CDR3 region has the DNA TGTGCCAGCAGCGTGTCTCGGGACGAAACGAACACTGAAGCTTTCTTT. Its protein is CASSVSRDETNTEAFF.

The chain couples TRBV6-5 to TRBJ2-7, with 9 nucleotides matching TRBD2. The CDR3 has 21 residues. Germline V gene sequence: CDR1 MNHEY, CDR2 SVGAGI. V shed 2 bases, J shed 6 bases, and the junction held 26 bases outside the gene matches. As DNA, the CDR3 is TGTGCCAGCAGTTACCCGAAGGTGCTGTCACTAGCGGGTCACACTGGGGTCGAGCAGTACTTC. Protein: CASSYPKVLSLAGHTGVEQYF.

In this sample, this clonotype turned up many times. This chain links TRBV7-2 with TRBJ2-3; 15 bases match TRBD2. J lost 1 base, V lost 2 bases, and 4 bases had no gene match. The CDR3 has 18 residues. Germline CDR1 is SGHTA and CDR2 is FQGNSA. As DNA, the CDR3 is TGTGCCAGCAGCTTATCGGGGACTAGCGGGGGGCGCACAGATACGCAGTATTTT. It encodes CASSLSGTSGGRTDTQYF.

J is TRBJ2-7 and V is TRBV6-5; weak D call: TRBD1 (5 bases). Trimming took 5 bases from V and 6 from J, leaving 20 bases between them. Germline CDR1 reads MNHEY; CDR2 reads SVGAGI. This CDR3 is 15 amino acids long. CDR3 nucleotide sequence: TGTGCCAGCAGTCCCCCTGGGGCAGGAGTGGGCGAGCAGTACTTC. It codes for CASSPPGAGVGEQYF.

V is TRBV6-2 or TRBV6-3 and J is TRBJ2-3; possible D gene TRBD1, 7 bases. V was pared by 10 bases and J by 7 bases, with 27 bases between. The CDR3 extends over 16 amino acids. Germline loops: CDR1 MNHEY, CDR2 SVGEGT. CDR3 loop: CATAGRGRIADHTQYF. CDR3 bases: TGTGCCACGGCTGGAAGGGGGCGAATAGCGGATCATACGCAGTATTTT.

This clonotype was found a few times. This chain joins TRBV7-2 and TRBJ2-2; possibly TRBD2 for D (5 bases). V was clipped by 5 bases and J by 8 bases, with 12 bases between them. The CDR3 is 13 amino acids. CDR1 is SGHTA, CDR2 FQGNSA, per germline. The CDR3 DNA sequence: TGTGCCAGCAGCCTTTGGAGGTTAGGGGAGCTGTTTTTT. Amino acid sequence: CASSLWRLGELFF.

The chain uses TRBV20-1 and TRBJ1-2; 9 bases map to TRBD1. The V and J ends lost 8 bases and 2 bases, in that order; junction bases with no gene match: 3. CDR3 length: 12 amino acids. Looked up from germline, CDR1 is DFQATT and CDR2 is SNEGSKA (reference sequence). For the CDR3, the DNA is TGCAGTAACACAGGGGGCAACTATGGCTACACCTTC. This gives the protein CSNTGGNYGYTF.

The table lists this clonotype with a few counts. J is TRBJ2-7 and V is TRBV7-6; perhaps TRBD2 as D (7 bases). The CDR3 has 16 amino acids. The V and J ends lost 3 bases and 4 bases respectively, with 19 bases between them. CDR1 SGHVS and CDR2 FNYEAQ come from the germline V gene. Written as DNA, the CDR3 is TGTGCCAGCAGCTTGGGAGGGGGTCTCTCATTGTACGAGCAGTACTTC. The encoded protein is CASSLGGGLSLYEQYF.

The rearrangement uses TRBV12-3 or TRBV12-4 and TRBJ2-1; 9 positions match TRBD1. V trimming: 3 bases; J trimming: 10 bases; junction bases outside the gene matches: 4. This CDR3 contains 13 residues. The CDR3 loop is CASSLGQGTEQFF. The CDR3, as DNA: TGTGCCAGCAGTTTGGGACAGGGCACGGAGCAGTTCTTC.